This TCR beta chain emerged from a study of tumor-infiltrating lymphocytes in primary liver carcinoma. Findings and limits, study-wide: Blood trailed tumors significantly in top-250-clone fraction (p = 0.039). Pairs of tumor regions overlapped more than tumor-adjacent and tumor-blood pairs did.

Looked up from germline, CDR1 is DFQATT and CDR2 is SNEGSKA (reference sequence). The CDR3 has 15 amino acids. Co-extraction yielded RNA and DNA from about 20-30 mg of unsorted bulk tissue. Surgery removed the patients' primary liver carcinoma. Over 80% of the cells were viable tumor cells in every tumor sample. Notes on this clonotype: What it binds is not known. One junction end does not reproduce the germline sequence, and a read error may be involved.

Production of TCR beta cDNA used 500 ng total RNA together with a constant-region primer. Nested multiplex PCR, run for three rounds with slightly modified ARM-PCR, yielded TCR beta libraries. TRBV1-TRBV30 forward primers paired with a C-beta reverse primer were used in the first two PCR rounds, which ran roughly 9 cycles each. TCRdb fed the multiplex PCR reads into MiXCR, producing one record per CDR3 protein. The sample records roughly 50,000 distinct CDR3 sequences, 70% to 80% being singletons. This chain connects TRBV20-1 to TRBJ2-3, with TRBD2 matching over 11 bases. Source material: liver tumor tissue from sampling region 2. The subset here: tumor region T2, inferior pole. The source of this sequence is a man between 40 and 49 years old with primary liver carcinoma and hepatitis B virus infection. CDR3 region: CSAAGTSGNTDMQYF. Written as DNA, the CDR3 is TGCAGTGCTGCCGGGACTAGCGGAAACACAGATATGCAGTATTTT.